The rows below give T cell receptor beta chains drawn from one sample of a study of Graves' ophthalmopathy and Graves' hyperthyroidism. TCRdb ran MiXCR on the multiplex PCR reads and lists one entry per CDR3 protein. The sample shows under 800,000 distinct CDR3 sequences, over 20% of them seen only once. The sequenced sample consisted of peripheral blood. The source is a woman aged 18-29 years with stable Graves' hyperthyroidism. Some clones in this sample may be carry-over from other donors' samples. Both conserved end residues are part of each CDR3. The order of the fields is CDR3 length, V gene, clone size, J gene, D gene, CDR3 DNA, CDR3 protein. A D gene is named only where the DNA matches it firmly. Size values are once, few and many counts, or a class for expanded clones, and some rows have none.

13	TRBV10-1	many	TRBJ2-5	-	TGCGCCAGCAGTGAGAGAGTGCAAGAGACCCAGTACTTC	CASSERVQETQYF
14	TRBV12-3/TRBV12-4	many	TRBJ2-5	-	TGTGCCAGCAGTTTAAACAGGGCCCCTGGGACCCAGTACTTC	CASSLNRAPGTQYF
15	TRBV7-2	-	TRBJ2-7	TRBD2	TGTGCCAGCAGCTCATCTAGCGGAAGGTTGTACGAGCAGTACTTC	CASSSSSGRLYEQYF
14	TRBV10-2	many	TRBJ1-5	TRBD1	TGCGCCAGCAGACTCCAGGGGGACAATCAGCCCCAGCATTTT	CASRLQGDNQPQHF
15	TRBV7-9	many	TRBJ2-5	-	TGTGCCAGCAGCCCGAAACGAAGAGTGGAGGAGACCCAGTACTTC	CASSPKRRVEETQYF
15	TRBV24-1	many	TRBJ2-7	-	TGTGCCACCAGTGATCGACTTCCACTGGGAGCGGAGCAGTACTTC	CATSDRLPLGAEQYF
11	TRBV29-1	-	TRBJ1-2	-	TGCAGCGTTGCTGGAGTCTATGGCTACACCTTC	CSVAGVYGYTF
15	TRBV15	-	TRBJ1-6	-	TGTGCCACCAGCATCCAAACAGGAGCCAATTCACCCCTCCACTTT	CATSIQTGANSPLHF
14	TRBV28	many	TRBJ2-7	TRBD1	TGTGCCAGCAGTTCGGGACAGAGGATCCACGAGCAGTACTTC	CASSSGQRIHEQYF
17	TRBV12-3/TRBV12-4	many	TRBJ2-7	TRBD2	TGTGCCAGCAGTCCAACAGCGGGAGGGCCTTTTGTGGACGAGCAGTACTTC	CASSPTAGGPFVDEQYF
14	TRBV6-1	many	TRBJ1-5	-	TGTGCCACCCTCCCGGCGAATAGCAATCAGCCCCAGCATTTT	CATLPANSNQPQHF
14	TRBV5-1	few	TRBJ2-7	-	TGCGCCAGCAGCACTTGGGACGGAGGCTACGAGCAGTACTTC	CASSTWDGGYEQYF
14	TRBV6-1	many	TRBJ2-7	TRBD1	TGTGCCATCAGGTCGACAGGGGCGCTGGACGAGCAGTACTTC	CAIRSTGALDEQYF
13	TRBV10-1	many	TRBJ1-2	-	TGCGCCAGCAGTCAGACGAAGAACTATGGCTACACCTTC	CASSQTKNYGYTF
14	TRBV30	many	TRBJ1-1	-	TGTGCCTGGAGTGTAGACACCGTGAACACTGAAGCTTTCTTT	CAWSVDTVNTEAFF
15	TRBV19	many	TRBJ2-7	-	TGTGCCAGTAGTATTGTTGGATCTAGCTCCTACGAGCAGTACTTC	CASSIVGSSSYEQYF
14	TRBV6-5	many	TRBJ1-1	-	TGTGCCAGCAGTTGGGGAATCTCGGGGCCAGAAGCTTTCTTT	CASSWGISGPEAFF
15	TRBV7-9	few	TRBJ2-7	TRBD1	TGTGCCAGCAGCTTCTATGGCCGGGACAGCTACGAGCAGTACTTC	CASSFYGRDSYEQYF
14	TRBV6-1	-	TRBJ1-3	TRBD1	TGTGCCAGCAGTGAAGGGACAGGGGGAAACACCATATATTTT	CASSEGTGGNTIYF
13	TRBV29-1	many	TRBJ1-1	-	TGCAGCGTTGTCGACAGTGCGGGCACTGAAGCTTTCTTT	CSVVDSAGTEAFF
14	TRBV25-1	many	TRBJ1-2	-	TGTGCCAGCAGTGAGGGAGGGAATTCAGGTGGCTACACCTTC	CASSEGGNSGGYTF
14	TRBV5-1	-	TRBJ2-5	-	TGCGCCAGCAGCCCGTCTGAATGGCAAGAGACCCAGTACTTC	CASSPSEWQETQYF
16	TRBV11-2	many	TRBJ2-2	-	TGTGCCAGCAGCCACACTCAGTTACTAGCTTCCGGGGAGCTGTTTTTT	CASSHTQLLASGELFF
13	TRBV7-9	many	TRBJ1-2	-	TGTGCCAGCAGCCCACCGGGGTTGGATGGCTACACCTTC	CASSPPGLDGYTF
14	TRBV12-3/TRBV12-4	-	TRBJ1-1	-	TGTGCCAGCCGATCCGCAGGGTATTACACTGAAGCTTTCTTT	CASRSAGYYTEAFF
12	TRBV28	-	TRBJ2-7	-	TGTGCCAGCGGGGAGACTGCCTACGAGCAGTACTTC	CASGETAYEQYF
14	TRBV6-5	many	TRBJ1-1	-	TGTGCCAGCAGTTACTCGGGACAAGGATCGTGGACTTTCTTT	CASSYSGQGSWTFF
14	TRBV12-3/TRBV12-4	few	TRBJ2-7	-	TGTGCCAGCAGTATTGATACTACCTCCTACGAGCAGTACTTC	CASSIDTTSYEQYF
14	TRBV20-1	many	TRBJ1-1	-	TGCAGTGCCCTGCTCGGAGCACGGAACACTGAAGCTTTCTTT	CSALLGARNTEAFF
13	TRBV2	many	TRBJ1-6	TRBD1	TGTGCTGATCGGGGGACAGGGAATTCACCCCTCCACTTT	CADRGTGNSPLHF
13	TRBV28	many	TRBJ2-7	-	TGTGCCAGCAGGCCGGACAGCTCCTACGAGCAGTACTTC	CASRPDSSYEQYF
12	TRBV12-3/TRBV12-4	many	TRBJ2-7	-	TGTGCCAGCAGTTCCCTTAACTACGAGCAGTACTTC	CASSSLNYEQYF
16	TRBV20-1	-	TRBJ2-7	-	TGCAGTGCTAGAGCTTCCTTAGACACTTACTCCTACGAGCAGTACTTC	CSARASLDTYSYEQYF
14	TRBV7-2	-	TRBJ1-1	-	TGTGCCAGCAGGCGACGACAGACGTACACTGAAGCTTTCTTT	CASRRRQTYTEAFF
14	TRBV6-1	few	TRBJ2-5	TRBD1	TGTGCCAGCACTACAGGGGGAATTGAAGAGACCCAGTACTTC	CASTTGGIEETQYF
14	TRBV20-1	-	TRBJ2-7	TRBD1	TGCAGTGCTGGCCGGGACAGGGGGTTCTACGAGCAGTACTTC	CSAGRDRGFYEQYF
16	TRBV12-3/TRBV12-4	many	TRBJ1-5	-	TGTGCCAGGAATCAGGGACTTCGGATGGACAATCAGCCCCAGCATTTT	CARNQGLRMDNQPQHF
15	TRBV10-3	few	TRBJ2-5	TRBD2	TGTGCCATCTCCGGGGGGGATAGCCCAAAAGAGACCCAGTACTTC	CAISGGDSPKETQYF
16	TRBV28	many	TRBJ2-7	-	TGTGCCAGCAGTTTATGCCTTGGGCAGGTCTCCTACGAGCAGTACTTC	CASSLCLGQVSYEQYF
11	TRBV6-1	-	TRBJ1-1	-	TGTGCCGCCCGAGGGGCCACTGAAGCTTTCTTT	CAARGATEAFF
16	TRBV11-1	many	TRBJ1-1	TRBD1	TGTGCCAGCAGCTACCCCCGGACAGGGGTCGACACTGAAGCTTTCTTT	CASSYPRTGVDTEAFF
15	TRBV20-1	many	TRBJ1-2	-	TGCAGTGCTAGCCGCCCTCTGGCAGGGCAACGGGGCTACACCTTC	CSASRPLAGQRGYTF
15	TRBV7-8	many	TRBJ1-1	-	TGTGCCAGCAGCCGAAATACGGGACGGGACACTGAAGCTTTCTTT	CASSRNTGRDTEAFF
13	TRBV6-1	few	TRBJ1-2	-	TGTGCCAGCGAGGCAGCGATTAACTATGGCTACACCTTC	CASEAAINYGYTF
12	TRBV29-1	few	TRBJ1-1	-	TGCAGCGTTGTAATCCAGGACGCCGAAGCTTTCTTT	CSVVIQDAEAFF
19	TRBV7-6	-	TRBJ2-7	-	TGTGCCAGCAGCTCACAAGGGGGTCTAATATCCCGGTTGGCCTACGAGCAGTACTTC	CASSSQGGLISRLAYEQYF
12	TRBV29-1	-	TRBJ1-1	TRBD1	TGCAGCGTGGCAGGGGGTGGCACTGAAGCTTTCTTT	CSVAGGGTEAFF
14	TRBV28	many	TRBJ1-1	-	TGTGCCAGCAGACCGGGCCCGGATGGCACTGAAGCTTTCTTT	CASRPGPDGTEAFF
13	TRBV2	many	TRBJ2-2	-	TGTGCCAGCAGGGCAGTTTCGCCCGGGGAGCTGTTTTTT	CASRAVSPGELFF
13	TRBV7-3	many	TRBJ2-5	-	TGTGCCAGCAGCCGCGGGGCTCAAGAGACCCAGTACTTC	CASSRGAQETQYF
14	TRBV2	many	TRBJ2-7	TRBD1	TGTGCCAGCAGTGGGAGGACAGGGAAGTACGAGCAGTACTTC	CASSGRTGKYEQYF
14	TRBV11-2	few	TRBJ1-1	TRBD1	TGTGCCAGCAGCCTCTCGCCCAGGGGGACTGAAGCTTTCTTT	CASSLSPRGTEAFF
14	TRBV3-1	-	TRBJ1-1	-	TGTGCCAGCAGCCAGGTAGGGGTCAACACTGAAGCTTTCTTT	CASSQVGVNTEAFF
15	TRBV6-1	many	TRBJ2-4	TRBD2	TGTGCCAGCAGAGGATACGGGGGGGCCGGAAACATTAAGTACTTC	CASRGYGGAGNIKYF
13	TRBV6-1	many	TRBJ1-1	-	TGTGCCAGCAGGAACGAGTGGAACACTGAAGCTTTCTTT	CASRNEWNTEAFF
14	TRBV28	-	TRBJ2-2	-	TGTGCCAGCAGGGCAAGTTCGGGTTCCGGGGATCTGTTTTTT	CASRASSGSGDLFF
14	TRBV30	many	TRBJ1-5	TRBD1	TGTGCCTGGAGTGTGTCAGGGGGCGATCAGCCCCAGCATTTT	CAWSVSGGDQPQHF
12	TRBV6-2/TRBV6-3	many	TRBJ2-7	-	TGTGCCAGCAGCCCCTCCGACAGGGAGCAGTACTTC	CASSPSDREQYF
14	TRBV29-1	few	TRBJ1-6	TRBD1	TGCAGCGTTCCGGGACAGGGCGCGAATTCACCCCTCCACTTT	CSVPGQGANSPLHF
16	TRBV11-2	many	TRBJ2-5	-	TGTGCCAGCTGTAAAGGGACAGCGGGGTATCAAGAGACCCAGTACTTC	CASCKGTAGYQETQYF